The TCR beta chain under discussion was sequenced for a study of CD4 T cells in relation to SARS-CoV-2 and coronaviruses. In regard to this clone: Its target is unknown.

V was clipped by 6 bases and J by 4 bases; unmatched bases: 9. This CDR3 is 15 amino acids long. Germline V gene sequence: CDR1 SGHRS, CDR2 YFSETQ. Using immunoSEQ multiplex PCR, the repertoire was profiled, and TCRdb retains in-frame clones only, with some absent. The sample contains 35,000 to 45,000 clones, approximately 80% of which appear only once. The chain has TRBV5-1 and TRBJ2-3; 9 nucleotides match TRBD2. The sample taken for sequencing was memory CD4+ T cells from PBMCs, cultured in vitro. This TCR derives from an adult with COVID-19. The CDR3 loop is CASTSGSGRADTQYF. The CDR3 DNA reads TGCGCCAGCACATCGGGTAGCGGGAGAGCAGATACGCAGTATTTT. The variable domain in full, completed from reference TRBV5-1 and TRBJ2-3, reads KAGVTQTPRYLIKTRGQQVTLSCSPISGHRSVSWYQQTPGQGLQFLFEYFSETQRNKGNFPGRFSGRQFSNSRSEMNVSTLELGDSALYLCASTSGSGRADTQYFGPGTRLTVL.